Here is one TCR beta chain with its context. The data were taken from a study of blood T cell repertoires in COVID-19. Looking at the study overall: Samples taken during acute and convalescent COVID-19 were collected in the United States, Italy and Spain. PBMCs, B-cell-depleted T cells, or T cells provided the cDNA or gDNA that made up the material.

The V gene's germline CDR1 is SGHNT and CDR2 YYREEE (reference sequence). This CDR3 has 11 amino acids. Trimming removed 0 bases from V and 7 bases from J, with 4 bases in between. Original processing methods: The authors estimated nucleated cell counts from reference gene primer amplification. TCRdb keeps only in-frame clones here, not all; method: immunoSEQ multiplex PCR. The DNA was the basis for D and trimming; V, J and clone size are from that table. The sample carries 300,000 or so clones, 70% to 90% recorded once. The chain carries TRBV5-4 and TRBJ1-1, with D unclear. This sequence was found in a man younger than 30 who had recovered from COVID-19. The sample comprised peripheral blood. The CDR3 loop reads CASSLGLEAFF. CDR3 nucleotides: TGTGCCAGCAGCTTGGGGCTTGAAGCTTTCTTT.